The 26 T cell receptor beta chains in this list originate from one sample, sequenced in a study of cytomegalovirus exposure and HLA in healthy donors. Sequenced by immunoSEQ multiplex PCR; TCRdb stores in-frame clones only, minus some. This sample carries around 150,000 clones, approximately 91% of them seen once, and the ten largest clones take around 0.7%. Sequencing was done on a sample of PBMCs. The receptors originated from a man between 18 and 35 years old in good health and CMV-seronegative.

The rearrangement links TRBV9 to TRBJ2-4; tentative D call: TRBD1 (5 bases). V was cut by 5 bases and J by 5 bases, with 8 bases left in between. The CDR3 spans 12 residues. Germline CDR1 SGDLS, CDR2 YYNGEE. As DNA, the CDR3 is TGTGCCAGCAGTGGGGCCGAAAACATTCAGTACTTC. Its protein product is CASSGAENIQYF.

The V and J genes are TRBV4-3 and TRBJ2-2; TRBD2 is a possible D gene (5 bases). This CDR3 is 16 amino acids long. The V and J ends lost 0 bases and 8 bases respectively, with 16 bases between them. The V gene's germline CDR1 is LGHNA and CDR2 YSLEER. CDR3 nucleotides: TGCGCCAGCAGCCAAGATCCGTGGAGCGTAGCGGGGGAGCTGTTTTTT. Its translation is CASSQDPWSVAGELFF.

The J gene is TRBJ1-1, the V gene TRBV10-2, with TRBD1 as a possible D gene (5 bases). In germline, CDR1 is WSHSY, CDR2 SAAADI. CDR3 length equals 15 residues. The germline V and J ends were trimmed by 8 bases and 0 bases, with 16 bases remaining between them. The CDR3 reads CASSPGGVLNTEAFF. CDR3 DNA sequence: TGCGCCAGCTCCCCGGGGGGGGTTCTGAACACTGAAGCTTTCTTT.

The CDR3 protein is CASSSGWGFQETQYF. The CDR3 DNA reads as TGTGCCAGCAGTTCGGGGTGGGGATTCCAAGAGACCCAGTACTTC. The chain is built from TRBV27 and TRBJ2-5; possibly TRBD2 for D (5 bases). Looked up from germline, CDR1 is MNHEY and CDR2 is SMNVEV (reference sequence). V lost 4 bases to trimming and J lost 1 base, with 13 bases between them. The CDR3 runs to 15 residues.

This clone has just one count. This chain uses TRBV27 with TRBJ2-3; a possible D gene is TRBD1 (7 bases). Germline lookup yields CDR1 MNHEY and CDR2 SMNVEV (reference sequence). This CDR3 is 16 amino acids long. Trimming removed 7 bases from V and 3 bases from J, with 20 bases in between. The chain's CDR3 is CASIPGAGGRTDTQYF. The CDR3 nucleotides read TGTGCCAGCATCCCGGGGGCAGGGGGAAGAACAGATACGCAGTATTTT.

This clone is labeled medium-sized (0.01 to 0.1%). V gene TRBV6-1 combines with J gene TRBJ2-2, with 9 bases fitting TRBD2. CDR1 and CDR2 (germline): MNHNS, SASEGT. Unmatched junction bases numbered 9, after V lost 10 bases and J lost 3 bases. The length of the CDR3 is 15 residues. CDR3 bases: TGTGCCATTCGGGGGCGGGAGGGGGACACCGGGGAGCTGTTTTTT. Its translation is CAIRGREGDTGELFF.

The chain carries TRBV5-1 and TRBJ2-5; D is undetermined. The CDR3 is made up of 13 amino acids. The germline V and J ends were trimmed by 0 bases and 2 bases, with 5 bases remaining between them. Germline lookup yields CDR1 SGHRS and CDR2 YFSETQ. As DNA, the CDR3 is TGCGCCAGCAGCTTGGCCACACAAGAGACCCAGTACTTC. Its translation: CASSLATQETQYF.

The CDR3: CARPGQGREKLFF. The CDR3 nucleotides are TGTGCCAGACCGGGACAGGGCAGGGAAAAACTGTTTTTT. V usage is TRBV6-4 and J usage is TRBJ1-4; the match to TRBD1 covers 9 bases. Germline V gene data show CDR1 as MRHNA and CDR2 as SNTAGT. Trimming at V came to 9 bases and at J to 8 bases, leaving 7 bases not matched to a gene. This CDR3 region has 13 residues.

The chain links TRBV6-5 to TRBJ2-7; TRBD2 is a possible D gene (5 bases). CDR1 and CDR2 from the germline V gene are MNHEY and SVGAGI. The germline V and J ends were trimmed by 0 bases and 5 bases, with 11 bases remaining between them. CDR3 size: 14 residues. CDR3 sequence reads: CASSYSGGDDEQYF. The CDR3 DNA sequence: TGTGCCAGCAGTTACTCTGGAGGCGACGACGAGCAGTACTTC.

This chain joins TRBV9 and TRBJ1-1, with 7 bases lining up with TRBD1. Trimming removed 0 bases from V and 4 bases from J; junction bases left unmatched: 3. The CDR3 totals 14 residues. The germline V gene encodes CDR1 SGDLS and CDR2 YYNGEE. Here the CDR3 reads CASSVDTGVTEAFF. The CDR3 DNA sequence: TGTGCCAGCAGCGTAGACACAGGGGTCACTGAAGCTTTCTTT.

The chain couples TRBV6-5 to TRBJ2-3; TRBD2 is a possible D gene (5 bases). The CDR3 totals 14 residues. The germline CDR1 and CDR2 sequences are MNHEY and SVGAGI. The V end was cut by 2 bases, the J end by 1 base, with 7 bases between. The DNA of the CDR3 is TGTGCCAGCAGTTACATGAGGGGCACAGATACGCAGTATTTT. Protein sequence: CASSYMRGTDTQYF.

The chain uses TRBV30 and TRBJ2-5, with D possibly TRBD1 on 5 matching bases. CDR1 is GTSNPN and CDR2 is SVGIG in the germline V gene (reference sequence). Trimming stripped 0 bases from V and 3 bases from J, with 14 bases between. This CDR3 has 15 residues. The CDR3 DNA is TGTGCCTGGAGTGTACAGGCCGGAAGGGAAGAGACCCAGTACTTC. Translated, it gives CAWSVQAGREETQYF. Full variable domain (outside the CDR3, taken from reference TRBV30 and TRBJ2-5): SQTIHQWPATLVQPVGSPLSLECTVEGTSNPNLYWYRQAAGRGLQLLFYSVGIGQISSEVPQNLSASRPQDRQFILSSKKLLLSDSGFYLCAWSVQAGREETQYFGPGTRLLVL.

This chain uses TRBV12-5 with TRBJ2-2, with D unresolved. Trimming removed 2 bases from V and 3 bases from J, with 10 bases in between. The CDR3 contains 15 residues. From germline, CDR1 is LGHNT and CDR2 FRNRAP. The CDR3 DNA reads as TGTGCTAGTGGTTTGACAATTGGCCACACCGGGGAGCTGTTTTTT. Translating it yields CASGLTIGHTGELFF. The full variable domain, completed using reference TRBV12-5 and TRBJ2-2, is DARVTQTPRHKVTEMGQEVTMRCQPILGHNTVFWYRQTMMQGLELLAYFRNRAPLDDSGMPKDRFSAEMPDATLATLKIQPSEPRDSAVYFCASGLTIGHTGELFFGEGSRLTVL.

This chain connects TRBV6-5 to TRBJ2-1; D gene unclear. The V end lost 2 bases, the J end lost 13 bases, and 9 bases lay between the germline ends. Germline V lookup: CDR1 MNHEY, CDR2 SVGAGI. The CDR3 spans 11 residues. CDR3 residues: CASSYDSIQFF. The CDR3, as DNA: TGTGCCAGCAGTTACGACTCGATACAGTTCTTC.

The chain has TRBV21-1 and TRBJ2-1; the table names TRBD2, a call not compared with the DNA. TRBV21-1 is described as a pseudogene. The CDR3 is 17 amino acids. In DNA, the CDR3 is TGTGCCAGCAGCAAACCGGGGGGGACTAGCCGCGCCGATGAGCAGTTCTTC. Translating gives CASSKPGGTSRADEQFF.

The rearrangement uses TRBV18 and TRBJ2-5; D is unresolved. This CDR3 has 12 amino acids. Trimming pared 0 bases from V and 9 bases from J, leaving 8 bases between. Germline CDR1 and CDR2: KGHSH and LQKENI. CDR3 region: CASSPPGEAQYF. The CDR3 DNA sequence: TGTGCCAGCTCACCACCGGGTGAGGCCCAGTACTTC.

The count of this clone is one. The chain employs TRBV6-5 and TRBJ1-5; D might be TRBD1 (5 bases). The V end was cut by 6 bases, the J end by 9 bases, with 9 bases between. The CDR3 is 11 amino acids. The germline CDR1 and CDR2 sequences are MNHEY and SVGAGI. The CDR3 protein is CASSAGGPQHF. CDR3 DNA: TGTGCCAGCAGCGCCGGGGGGCCCCAGCATTTT.

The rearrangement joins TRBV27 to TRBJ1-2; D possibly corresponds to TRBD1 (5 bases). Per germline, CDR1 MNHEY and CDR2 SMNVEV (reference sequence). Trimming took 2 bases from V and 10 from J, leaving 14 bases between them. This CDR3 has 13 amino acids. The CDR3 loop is CASSLRGGHPYTF. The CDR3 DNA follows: TGTGCCAGCAGTTTAAGGGGAGGACATCCCTACACCTTC.

In nucleotides, the CDR3 is TGTGCCAGCTCACCGATTCAGGGTTCTAACTATGGCTACACCTTC. It yields the protein CASSPIQGSNYGYTF. The chain joins TRBV18 to TRBJ1-2; D is perhaps TRBD1 (5 bases). CDR3 length: 15 amino acids. Germline V lookup: CDR1 KGHSH, CDR2 LQKENI. Trimming took off 3 bases at V and 0 bases at J, with 11 bases between the two ends. The full variable domain, its missing parts supplied by reference TRBV18 and TRBJ1-2, is NAGVMQNPRHLVRRRGQEARLRCSPMKGHSHVYWYRQLPEEGLKFMVYLQKENIIDESGMPKERFSAEFPKEGPSILRIQQVVRGDSAAYFCASSPIQGSNYGYTFGSGTRLTVV.

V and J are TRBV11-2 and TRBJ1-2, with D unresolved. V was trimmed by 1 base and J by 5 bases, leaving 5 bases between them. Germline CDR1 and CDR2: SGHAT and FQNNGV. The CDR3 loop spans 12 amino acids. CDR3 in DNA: TGTGCCAGCAGCTTAGCGGGGTATGGCTACACCTTC. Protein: CASSLAGYGYTF.

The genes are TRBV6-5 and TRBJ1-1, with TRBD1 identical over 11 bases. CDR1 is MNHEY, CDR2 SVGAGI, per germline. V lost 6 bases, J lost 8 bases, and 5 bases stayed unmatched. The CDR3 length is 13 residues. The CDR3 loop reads CASSQDRGREAFF. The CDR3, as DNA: TGTGCCAGCAGCCAGGACAGGGGGCGCGAAGCTTTCTTT.

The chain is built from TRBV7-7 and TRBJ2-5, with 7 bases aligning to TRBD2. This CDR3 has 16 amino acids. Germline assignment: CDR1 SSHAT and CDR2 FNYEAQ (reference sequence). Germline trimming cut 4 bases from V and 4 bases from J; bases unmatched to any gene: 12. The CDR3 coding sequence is TGTGCCAGCAGCTATCGGCGGGTGGGAGGGCGAGAGACCCAGTACTTC. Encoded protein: CASSYRRVGGRETQYF.

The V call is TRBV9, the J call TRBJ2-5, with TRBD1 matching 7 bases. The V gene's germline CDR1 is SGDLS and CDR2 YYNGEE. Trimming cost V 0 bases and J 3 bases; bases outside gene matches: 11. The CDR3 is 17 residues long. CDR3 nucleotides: TGTGCCAGCAGCGTAGGCCCGGGGACAGTTAGTAAAGAGACCCAGTACTTC. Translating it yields CASSVGPGTVSKETQYF.

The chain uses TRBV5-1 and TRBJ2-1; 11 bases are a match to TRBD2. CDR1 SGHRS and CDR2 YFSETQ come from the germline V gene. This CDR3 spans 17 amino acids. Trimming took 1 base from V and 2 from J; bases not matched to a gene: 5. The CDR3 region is CASSLTGTSGAYNEQFF. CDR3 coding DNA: TGCGCCAGCAGCTTGACCGGGACTAGCGGAGCCTACAATGAGCAGTTCTTC.

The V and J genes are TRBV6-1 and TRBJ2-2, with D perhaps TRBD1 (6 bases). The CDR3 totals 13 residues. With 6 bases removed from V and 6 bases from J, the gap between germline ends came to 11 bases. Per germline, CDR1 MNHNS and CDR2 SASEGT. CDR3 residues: CASRNRVPGELFF. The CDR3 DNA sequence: TGTGCCAGCAGGAACAGGGTCCCCGGGGAGCTGTTTTTT.

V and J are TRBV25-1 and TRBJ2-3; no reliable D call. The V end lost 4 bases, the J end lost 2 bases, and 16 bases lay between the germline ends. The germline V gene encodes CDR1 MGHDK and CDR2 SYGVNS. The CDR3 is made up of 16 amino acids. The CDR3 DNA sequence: TGTGCCAGCAGTGGAGTTACTACGCCACCCACAGATACGCAGTATTTT. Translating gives CASSGVTTPPTDTQYF.